This is a list of T cell receptor beta chains from one sample in a study of shared clonotypes between healthy human individuals. The data were produced by immunoSEQ multiplex PCR, yet TCRdb's version contains in-frame clones alone and is incomplete. The sample consists of about 1.9 million clones, about 94% of them appearing once. Specimen: naive CD8+ T cells from PBMCs. All receptors derive from a young man in good health. Some clones in this sample may be carry-over from other donors' samples. The CDR3 runs from the conserved cysteine through the conserved F or W. Fields, in order: D gene, clone size, V gene, J gene, CDR3 protein, CDR3 DNA. D genes are given only for firm matches. Clone size is not always given. Where it is, it says once, few, many or a class for expanded clones.

>.|.|TRBV4-1|TRBJ1-4
CASSQESGSQDEKLFF
TGCGCCAGCAGCCAAGAATCGGGCAGCCAAGATGAAAAACTGTTTTTT
>.|.|TRBV28|TRBJ1-3
CASSYGGVHTIYF
TGTGCCAGCAGTTATGGGGGCGTACACACCATATATTTT
>.|.|TRBV13|TRBJ1-3
CASSLGRVSGNTIYF
TGTGCCAGCAGCTTAGGCCGAGTCTCTGGAAACACCATATATTTT
>TRBD2|.|TRBV6-1|TRBJ2-2
CASSEKTSWGSYNTGELFF
TGTGCCAGCAGTGAGAAGACTAGCTGGGGGTCCTATAACACCGGGGAGCTGTTTTTT
>TRBD1|.|TRBV2|TRBJ2-7
CASRGILGQGMDEQYF
TGTGCCAGCAGAGGGATCCTCGGACAGGGGATGGACGAGCAGTACTTC
>.|.|TRBV27|TRBJ1-5
CASSWGPGRNQPQHF
TGTGCCAGCAGCTGGGGACCGGGACGCAATCAGCCCCAGCATTTT
>TRBD1|.|TRBV5-4|TRBJ1-1
CASSLGQGVNTEAFF
TGTGCCAGCAGCTTGGGACAGGGGGTCAACACTGAAGCTTTCTTT
>.|.|TRBV6-1|TRBJ2-3
CASSDRARGTDTQYF
TGTGCCAGCAGTGACCGTGCCCGGGGCACAGATACGCAGTATTTT
>TRBD1|.|TRBV7-9|TRBJ1-2
CASSSGDRAREGYTF
TGTGCCAGCAGCTCGGGGGACAGGGCTAGAGAGGGCTACACCTTC
>.|.|TRBV4-3|TRBJ2-7
CASSPPPGDVYF
TGCGCCAGCAGCCCCCCCCCGGGAGACGTGTACTTC
>.|few|TRBV2|TRBJ2-1
CASSDLNEQFF
TGTGCCAGCAGTGATCTGAATGAGCAGTTCTTC
>.|.|TRBV4-3|TRBJ2-7
CASSQEASRLYEQYF
TGCGCCAGCAGCCAAGAAGCTAGCAGATTATACGAGCAGTACTTC
>TRBD1|.|TRBV4-2|TRBJ1-1
CASSQDPADRVGTEAFF
TGTGCCAGCAGCCAAGATCCCGCGGACAGGGTAGGCACTGAAGCTTTCTTT
>TRBD1|.|TRBV25-1|TRBJ2-7
CASSNLRDRGYEQYF
TGTGCCAGCAGTAACCTCCGGGACAGGGGCTACGAGCAGTACTTC
>.|once|TRBV4-1|TRBJ1-1
CASSPTWGSNTEAFF
TGCGCCAGCAGCCCTACCTGGGGGTCGAACACTGAAGCTTTCTTT
>TRBD1|.|TRBV11-2|TRBJ2-7
CASSFLDRGLSYEQYF
TGTGCCAGCAGCTTTCTGGACAGGGGGCTCTCCTACGAGCAGTACTTC
>.|.|TRBV7-6|TRBJ2-7
CASSPGPRFEQYF
TGTGCCAGCAGCCCAGGACCCAGGTTCGAGCAGTACTTC
>.|.|TRBV4-3|TRBJ2-5
CASSPGTRPQETQYF
TGCGCCAGCAGCCCGGGGACCCGACCCCAAGAGACCCAGTACTTC
>TRBD1|.|TRBV27|TRBJ2-7
CASRGQGTREQYF
TGTGCCAGCAGGGGACAGGGGACCCGCGAGCAGTACTTC
>.|.|TRBV7-9|TRBJ2-3
CASSLAGVGGTDTQYF
TGTGCCAGCAGCTTAGCAGGGGTAGGGGGCACAGATACGCAGTATTTT
>TRBD2|.|TRBV29-1|TRBJ2-3
CSVDPGEGGPGDTQYF
TGCAGCGTCGACCCCGGAGAGGGAGGGCCCGGAGATACGCAGTATTTT
>.|.|TRBV7-2|TRBJ2-7
CASSSRDKGHEQYF
TGTGCCAGCAGCTCCCGGGACAAGGGTCACGAGCAGTACTTC
>.|.|TRBV4-1|TRBJ1-1
CASSPSAFMNTEAFF
TGCGCCAGCAGTCCCTCCGCCTTTATGAACACTGAAGCTTTCTTT
>.|few|TRBV6-5|TRBJ1-1
CASSYGWGSAFF
TGTGCCAGCAGTTACGGATGGGGCTCGGCTTTCTTT
>.|once|TRBV6-1|TRBJ2-7
CASSEAYAALAYEQYF
TGTGCCAGCAGTGAAGCGTACGCGGCCCTAGCCTACGAGCAGTACTTC
>.|.|TRBV15|TRBJ2-1
CATSPGLYNEQFF
TGTGCCACCAGCCCGGGACTCTACAATGAGCAGTTCTTC
>.|.|TRBV19|TRBJ2-7
CASSIDTGPYEQYF
TGTGCCAGTAGTATAGATACAGGGCCCTACGAGCAGTACTTC
>.|.|TRBV10-3|TRBJ2-3
CAISDGAWNTDTQYF
TGTGCCATCAGTGATGGGGCTTGGAACACAGATACGCAGTATTTT
>TRBD1|.|TRBV2|TRBJ1-2
CASNSGTGGLHYGYTF
TGTGCCAGCAACAGTGGGACAGGGGGCCTACATTATGGCTACACCTTC
>.|.|TRBV6-5|TRBJ1-4
CASSYSGAHEKLFF
TGTGCCAGCAGTTACTCCGGGGCGCATGAAAAACTGTTTTTT
>TRBD1|once|TRBV4-1|TRBJ2-7
CASSQEVRGGLEQYF
TGCGCCAGCAGCCAAGAAGTGAGAGGGGGCCTCGAGCAGTACTTC
>TRBD1|.|TRBV4-1|TRBJ2-7
CASSGTGGYEQYF
TGCGCCAGCAGCGGGACAGGGGGCTACGAGCAGTACTTC
>.|once|TRBV19|TRBJ2-2
CASSIKTTRTGELFF
TGTGCCAGTAGTATTAAAACTACCAGAACCGGGGAGCTGTTTTTT
>.|.|TRBV4-3|TRBJ1-4
CASSHSLRATNEKLFF
TGCGCCAGTAGCCATTCACTACGGGCAACTAATGAAAAACTGTTTTTT
>TRBD1|.|TRBV6-1|TRBJ1-5
CASSEVGGAGGQPQHF
TGTGCCAGCAGTGAAGTTGGTGGGGCAGGGGGTCAGCCCCAGCATTTT
>.|once|TRBV13|TRBJ2-7
CASSSRDRYEQYF
TGTGCCAGCAGCTCCCGGGACCGCTACGAGCAGTACTTC
>TRBD1|.|TRBV7-9|TRBJ2-7
CASSKPGTGTYEQYF
TGTGCCAGCAGCAAACCCGGGACAGGTACCTACGAGCAGTACTTC